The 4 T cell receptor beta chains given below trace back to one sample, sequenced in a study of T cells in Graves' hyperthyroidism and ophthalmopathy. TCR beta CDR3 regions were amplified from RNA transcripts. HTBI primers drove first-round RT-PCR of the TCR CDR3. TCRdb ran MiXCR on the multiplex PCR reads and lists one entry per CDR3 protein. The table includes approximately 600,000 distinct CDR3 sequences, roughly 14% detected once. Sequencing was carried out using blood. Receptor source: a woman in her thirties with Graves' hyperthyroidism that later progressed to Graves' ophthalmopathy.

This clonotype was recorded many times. CDR3 coding DNA: TGTGCCATTGGGGGGGACTATGGCTACACCTTC. Encoded protein: CAIGGDYGYTF. The chain joins TRBV10-3 to TRBJ1-2, with D tentatively TRBD1 (5 bases). Trimming took off 9 bases at V and 3 bases at J, with 8 bases between the two ends. The germline V gene has CDR1 ENHRY and CDR2 SYGVKD. This CDR3 has 11 residues.

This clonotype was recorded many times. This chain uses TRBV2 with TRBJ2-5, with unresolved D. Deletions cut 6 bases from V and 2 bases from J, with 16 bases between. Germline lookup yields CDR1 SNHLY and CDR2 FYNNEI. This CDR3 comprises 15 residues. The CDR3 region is CASSPQLRIQETQYF. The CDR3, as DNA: TGTGCCAGCAGCCCACAGCTCAGGATTCAAGAGACCCAGTACTTC.

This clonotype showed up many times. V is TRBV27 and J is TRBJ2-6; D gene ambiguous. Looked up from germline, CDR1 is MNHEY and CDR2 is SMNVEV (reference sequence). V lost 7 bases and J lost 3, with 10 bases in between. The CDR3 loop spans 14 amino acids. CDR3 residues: CASTLSGGANVLTF. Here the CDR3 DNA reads TGTGCCAGCACCCTATCGGGTGGGGCCAACGTCCTGACTTTC.

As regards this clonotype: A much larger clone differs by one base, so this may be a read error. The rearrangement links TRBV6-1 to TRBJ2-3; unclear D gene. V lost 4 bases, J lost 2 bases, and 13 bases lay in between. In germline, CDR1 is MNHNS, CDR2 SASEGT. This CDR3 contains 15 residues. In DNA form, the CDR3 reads TGTGCCAGCAGTGGACCGGCCCTACTCACAGATACGCAGTATTTT. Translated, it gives CASSGPALLTDTQYF.